This T cell receptor beta chain originates from a study of OX40 agonist ivuxolimab in advanced cancers. This CDR3 comprises 14 residues. Per germline, CDR1 SGDLS and CDR2 YYNGEE. Trimming took 0 bases from V and 1 from J, leaving 7 bases between them. The repertoire was sequenced with immunoSEQ multiplex PCR; TCRdb's copy has only in-frame clones and lacks some. Of fewer than 30,000 clones detected, roughly three quarters appear once; the ten largest clones hold approximately 15%. The chain recombines TRBV9 with TRBJ1-1; D not certain. The specimen comprised CD4+ or CD8+ T cells sorted from blood, sampled in a trial of the OX40 agonist ivuxolimab. The origin of this receptor is an adult with an advanced solid tumor such as melanoma, head and neck, liver or kidney cancer. In nucleotides, the CDR3 is TGTGCCAGCAGCGTAGTAAGTTCGAACACTGAAGCTTTCTTT. The encoded protein is CASSVVSSNTEAFF. Full variable domain (outside the CDR3, taken from reference TRBV9 and TRBJ1-1): DSGVTQTPKHLITATGQRVTLRCSPRSGDLSVYWYQQSLDQGLQFLIQYYNGEERAKGNILERFSAQQFPDLHSELNLSSLELGDSALYFCASSVVSSNTEAFFGQGTRLTVV.